This T cell receptor beta chain derives from a study of vaccination and CD4 T cells after COVID-19. Study-wide results and caveats: The authors identified 304 of 307 vaccine-specific clones in convalescent patients as spike mono-reactive. Relatively few convalescent patients and no early post-infection timepoints were analyzed.

The J segment lost 0 bases and the V segment lost 6 bases, leaving 7 bases of the junction unmatched. Germline V CDR1 and CDR2: LNHDA, SQIVND (reference sequence). CDR3 length: 16 residues. The table lists this clonotype with a few counts. Its antigen is currently unknown. Described treatment: roughly 11-day PBMC culture with coronavirus spike peptide pools or control peptides (ViraFEST assay). The unexposed donor provided CD4+ T cells, which were taken before the COVID-19 pandemic (2011-2018). Peptide-pool expansion of antigen-specific T cells preceded TCR sequencing in ViraFEST. The medium had half its volume replaced with fresh IL-2 medium on days 3 and 7. Oncomine TCR Beta short-read sequencing was applied to DNA from cultured CD4+ T cells. TCRdb independently ran MiXCR on the PCR reads; one entry per CDR3 protein. The profile shows approximately 8,600 distinct CDR3 sequences, 40% to 55% of them singletons.

The receptor was derived from a human donor in good health. The chain links TRBV19 to TRBJ2-1; 8 bases align to TRBD2. Sequences were obtained from CD4+ T cells from blood, cultured in vitro. This chain's CDR3 is CASSIGGVSSYNEQFF. In nucleotides, the CDR3 is TGTGCCAGTAGCATCGGGGGGGTAAGCTCCTACAATGAGCAGTTCTTC. Supplemented by reference TRBV19 and TRBJ2-1, the full variable domain reads DGGITQSPKYLFRKEGQNVTLSCEQNLNHDAMYWYRQDPGQGLRLIYYSQIVNDFQKGDIAEGYSVSREKKESFPLTVTSAQKNPTAFYLCASSIGGVSSYNEQFFGPGTRLTVL.